The 19 T cell receptor beta chains listed next were all sequenced from one sample in a study of T-cell memory formation after mild COVID-19. One entry per CDR3 protein, called by TCRdb with MiXCR from the 5' RACE reads. The sample holds roughly 170,000 distinct CDR3 sequences, about 18% seen once. Sequencing input: PBMCs or a T cell subset sorted from them (not recorded which). The receptors here all came from a young man who had mild COVID-19 (a few samples of this study predate the infection). Cell type and time point are not known.

The chain employs TRBV15 and TRBJ2-7, with D unclear. The length of the CDR3 is 14 residues. Looked up from germline, CDR1 is LNHNV and CDR2 is YYDKDF (reference sequence). This CDR3 reads CATSRELNSPAQHV. In DNA form, the CDR3 reads TGTGCCACCAGCAGAGAATTGAACAGTCCCGCCCAGCACGTC.

This clonotype was seen a few times. This chain connects TRBV5-6 to TRBJ2-2; 7 nucleotides match TRBD1. V trimming: 2 bases; J trimming: 4 bases; junction bases outside the gene matches: 5. CDR3 length: 15 amino acids. The germline V gene encodes CDR1 SGHDT and CDR2 YYEEEE. CDR3 residues: CASSFRQGRTGELFF. Written as DNA, the CDR3 is TGTGCCAGCAGCTTCAGACAGGGTCGCACCGGGGAGCTGTTTTTT.

The CDR3 DNA follows: TGCAGCGTTAGACAGGGCAATCAGCCCCAGCATTTT. Amino acid sequence: CSVRQGNQPQHF. This chain links TRBV29-1 with TRBJ1-5, with a possible D match to TRBD1 (6 bases). CDR1 and CDR2 (germline): SQVTM, ANQGSEA. V lost 5 bases, J lost 2 bases, and 7 bases lay in between. The CDR3 contains 12 residues.

This clonotype was seen a few times. This chain links TRBV11-2 with TRBJ2-1, with TRBD2 matching over 8 bases. This CDR3 region has 16 residues. Germline-derived CDR1 and CDR2 are SGHAT and FQNNGV. The V segment lost 4 bases and the J segment 7 bases; nucleotides outside the gene matches: 12. The CDR3 protein is CASSWRIGRGANEQFF. CDR3 nucleotide sequence: TGTGCCAGCAGCTGGCGGATTGGGCGGGGGGCGAATGAGCAGTTCTTC.

The chain recombines TRBV6-1 with TRBJ1-1; D not resolved. The CDR3 has 14 amino acids. V lost 0 bases, J lost 1 base, and 6 bases lay in between. The germline CDR1 and CDR2 sequences are MNHNS and SASEGT. The CDR3 DNA sequence: TGTGCCAGCAGTGAAGCGCGAGGGAACACTGAAGCTTTCTTT. Translation gives CASSEARGNTEAFF.

This clonotype occurred a few times. The rearrangement uses TRBV24-1 and TRBJ2-1; D is unclear. The V gene's germline CDR1 is KGHDR and CDR2 SFDVKD. V lost 3 bases and J 9 bases, leaving 8 bases between the germline ends. The length of the CDR3 is 12 residues. This CDR3 is CATSDPQSEQFF. CDR3 nucleotide sequence: TGTGCCACCAGTGATCCCCAGAGTGAGCAGTTCTTC.

The chain has TRBV6-1 and TRBJ1-1; D remains unclear. Per germline, CDR1 MNHNS and CDR2 SASEGT. Trimming removed 1 base at V and 5 bases at J, with 5 bases between. The CDR3 is 12 residues long. The CDR3: CASSEGETEAFF. In DNA, the CDR3 is TGTGCCAGCAGTGAAGGGGAAACTGAAGCTTTCTTT.

This clonotype showed up just a few times. The chain carries TRBV5-4 and TRBJ2-5; 8 bases are a match to TRBD2. From germline, CDR1 is SGHNT and CDR2 YYREEE (reference sequence). There are 14 residues in the CDR3. Trimming removed 0 bases from V and 2 bases from J; junction bases left unmatched: 0. Written as DNA, the CDR3 is TGTGCCAGCAGCTTGGGACTAGCGCAAGAGACCCAGTACTTC. Residues: CASSLGLAQETQYF.

The gene calls are TRBV5-1 and TRBJ2-5; 10 nucleotides line up with TRBD2. CDR1 and CDR2 from the germline V gene are SGHRS and YFSETQ. V was clipped by 2 bases and J by 5 bases; unmatched bases: 3. The CDR3 is made up of 14 amino acids. The CDR3 DNA reads TGCGCCAGCAGCTTAAGCGGGGGGGATGAGACCCAGTACTTC. This sequence encodes CASSLSGGDETQYF.

The genes are TRBV5-1 and TRBJ2-1; D gene ambiguous. The length of the CDR3 is 13 residues. The ends were cut back, 4 bases at V and 8 bases at J, with 13 bases in the middle. From germline, CDR1 is SGHRS and CDR2 YFSETQ. CDR3 DNA sequence: TGCGCCAGCAGCCTGGATCGGACCGATGAGCAGTTCTTC. Protein product: CASSLDRTDEQFF.

The gene calls are TRBV7-2 and TRBJ2-3; D is undetermined. Germline V gives CDR1 SGHTA, CDR2 FQGNSA. Trimming removed 3 bases at V and 2 bases at J, with 6 bases between. This CDR3 has 13 amino acids. The CDR3 coding sequence is TGTGCCAGCAGCTTCTCCACCACAGATACGCAGTATTTT. Translating it yields CASSFSTTDTQYF.

This clonotype was seen more than once but under ten times. This chain uses TRBV10-2 with TRBJ2-5; D remains ambiguous. The V end was cut by 6 bases, the J end by 5 bases, with 13 bases between. There are 13 residues in the CDR3. Germline lookup yields CDR1 WSHSY and CDR2 SAAADI. The CDR3 nucleotides are TGCGCCAGCAGGGCTAAAAGCTTGGAGACCCAGTACTTC. This gives the protein CASRAKSLETQYF.

V is TRBV9 and J is TRBJ2-5, with 8 bases that match TRBD2. This CDR3 has 15 amino acids. From germline, CDR1 is SGDLS and CDR2 YYNGEE. J was trimmed by 5 bases and V by 0 bases; bases with no gene match: 6. CDR3 DNA: TGTGCCAGCAGCGTAGCGGGGGGGCCGAGGGAGACCCAGTACTTC. Residues: CASSVAGGPRETQYF. The variable domain in full, completed from reference TRBV9 and TRBJ2-5, reads DSGVTQTPKHLITATGQRVTLRCSPRSGDLSVYWYQQSLDQGLQFLIQYYNGEERAKGNILERFSAQQFPDLHSELNLSSLELGDSALYFCASSVAGGPRETQYFGPGTRLLVL.

The table lists this clonotype with many counts. As DNA, the CDR3 is TGTGCCACCAGCAGAGTGCCCGGCGCTAGCACAGATACGCAGTATTTT. It yields the protein CATSRVPGASTDTQYF. V usage is TRBV15 and J usage is TRBJ2-3, with D uncertain. CDR3 size: 16 residues. The germline CDR1 and CDR2 sequences are LNHNV and YYDKDF (reference sequence). V was trimmed by 1 base and J by 0 bases, leaving 11 bases between them.

The chain links TRBV6-5 to TRBJ1-5, with D hard to call. V lost 2 bases and J 4 bases, leaving 15 bases between the germline ends. The CDR3 is 16 amino acids. The germline V gene encodes CDR1 MNHEY and CDR2 SVGAGI. The CDR3 DNA reads as TGTGCCAGCAGTTACACCAGCCGGGCCCCTAATCAGCCCCAGCATTTT. It specifies CASSYTSRAPNQPQHF.

CDR3 in amino acids: CASSLEGVRNQPQHF. CDR3 nucleotide sequence: TGCGCCAGCAGCTTGGAGGGGGTTCGAAATCAGCCCCAGCATTTT. The chain carries TRBV5-1 and TRBJ1-5; possibly TRBD1 for D (6 bases). The germline V gene encodes CDR1 SGHRS and CDR2 YFSETQ. V lost 0 bases and J 4 bases, leaving 11 bases between the germline ends. The CDR3 consists of 15 residues. Drawing the rest from reference TRBV5-1 and TRBJ1-5, the complete variable domain is KAGVTQTPRYLIKTRGQQVTLSCSPISGHRSVSWYQQTPGQGLQFLFEYFSETQRNKGNFPGRFSGRQFSNSRSEMNVSTLELGDSALYLCASSLEGVRNQPQHFGDGTRLSIL.

Only a few counts were recorded for this clonotype. The chain links TRBV5-6 to TRBJ1-1; possibly TRBD1 for D (6 bases). Trimming cost V 5 bases and J 3 bases, with 11 bases left between them. The germline CDR1 and CDR2 sequences are SGHDT and YYEEEE. The CDR3 spans 13 residues. The CDR3 nucleotides are TGTGCCAGCAGTCGGACAGCGGACACTGAAGCTTTCTTT. It specifies CASSRTADTEAFF. Full variable domain (outside the CDR3, taken from reference TRBV5-6 and TRBJ1-1): DAGVTQSPTHLIKTRGQQVTLRCSPKSGHDTVSWYQQALGQGPQFIFQYYEEEERQRGNFPDRFSGHQFPNYSSELNVNALLLGDSALYLCASSRTADTEAFFGQGTRLTVV.

There are a few counts of this clonotype. CDR3: CASSPGYSYEQYV. CDR3 bases: TGTGCCAGCAGCCCAGGATACTCCTACGAGCAGTACGTC. The rearrangement joins TRBV14 to TRBJ2-7; D is ambiguous. Germline V gene sequence: CDR1 SGHDN, CDR2 FVKESK. The CDR3 loop spans 13 amino acids. Trimming took 4 bases from V and 0 from J, leaving 7 bases between them.

The chain recombines TRBV5-1 with TRBJ2-3, with 12 nucleotides matching TRBD2. Germline V gives CDR1 SGHRS, CDR2 YFSETQ. J was trimmed by 2 bases and V by 1 base; bases with no gene match: 8. There are 18 residues in the CDR3. CDR3: CASSLYGLAGGLTDTQYF. In DNA, the CDR3 is TGCGCCAGCAGCTTGTATGGTCTAGCGGGGGGGCTCACAGATACGCAGTATTTT.